One T cell receptor beta chain is described in this entry. Fresh peripheral blood, approximately 10 ml, was the source of the PBMCs. Authors of the study amplified TCR beta CDR3 regions from RNA transcripts. HTBI primers were the set used in a first-round RT-PCR of the TCR CDR3. Using its own MiXCR run on the multiplex PCR reads, TCRdb lists one record per CDR3 protein. The sample holds 600,000 to 750,000 distinct CDR3 sequences, 15% to 20% seen once. Trimming stripped 8 bases from V and 4 bases from J, with 18 bases between. The CDR3 sequence is 15 residues long. Germline CDR1 and CDR2: SNHLY and FYNNEI. The sample belongs to a study of T cells in Graves' hyperthyroidism and ophthalmopathy.

The chain joins TRBV2 to TRBJ2-1, with a weak D call TRBD2 (6 bases). Material: blood. This clonotype was sampled from a man aged 45-60 years with Graves' hyperthyroidism. For the CDR3, the DNA is TGTGCCAGCCGGCGGGAACCAGATTTTTACAATGAGCAGTTCTTC. Protein: CASRREPDFYNEQFF.